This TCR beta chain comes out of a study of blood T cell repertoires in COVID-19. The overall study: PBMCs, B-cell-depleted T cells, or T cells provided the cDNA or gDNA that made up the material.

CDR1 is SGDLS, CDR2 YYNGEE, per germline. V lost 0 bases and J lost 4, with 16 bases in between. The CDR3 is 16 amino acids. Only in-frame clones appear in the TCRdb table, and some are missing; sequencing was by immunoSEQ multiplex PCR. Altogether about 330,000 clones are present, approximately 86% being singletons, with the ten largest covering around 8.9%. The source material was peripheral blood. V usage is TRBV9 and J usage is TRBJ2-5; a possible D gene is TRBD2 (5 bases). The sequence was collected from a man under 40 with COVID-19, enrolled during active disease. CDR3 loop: CASSVVVGSAGETQYF. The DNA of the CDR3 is TGTGCCAGCAGCGTAGTAGTGGGGAGTGCGGGAGAGACCCAGTACTTC.